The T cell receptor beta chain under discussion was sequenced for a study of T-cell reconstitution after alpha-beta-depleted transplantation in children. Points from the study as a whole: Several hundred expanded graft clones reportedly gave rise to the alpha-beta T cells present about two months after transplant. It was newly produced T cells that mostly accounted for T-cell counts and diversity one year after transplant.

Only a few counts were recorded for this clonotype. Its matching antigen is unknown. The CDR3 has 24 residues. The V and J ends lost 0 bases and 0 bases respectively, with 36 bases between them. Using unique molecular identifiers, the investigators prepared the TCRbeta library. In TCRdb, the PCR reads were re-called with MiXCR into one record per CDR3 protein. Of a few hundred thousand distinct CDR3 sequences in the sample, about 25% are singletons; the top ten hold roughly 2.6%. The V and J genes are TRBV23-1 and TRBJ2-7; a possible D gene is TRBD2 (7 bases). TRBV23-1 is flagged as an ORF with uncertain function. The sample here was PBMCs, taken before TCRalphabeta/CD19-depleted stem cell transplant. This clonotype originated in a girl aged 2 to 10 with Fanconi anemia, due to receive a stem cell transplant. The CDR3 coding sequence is TGCGCCAGCAGTCAATCGAGGGTTTTCATAAGGGGGAGGGTTTCGTCGCCAACCTCCTACGAGCAGTACTTC. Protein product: CASSQSRVFIRGRVSSPTSYEQYF.